The 4 T cell receptor beta chains presented below share a single source sample, sequenced in a study of blood T cell repertoires in COVID-19. Measured with immunoSEQ multiplex PCR; TCRdb has only the in-frame clones, and not every one. The table lists fewer than 200,000 clones, around 83% of them singletons, with roughly 7.5% in the top ten. Sequencing used peripheral blood. The receptors shown here come from a woman in her 70s with COVID-19, enrolled during active disease.

This chain uses TRBV12-3 or TRBV12-4 with TRBJ2-7, with 9 bases aligning to TRBD1. CDR3 length: 13 amino acids. J gave up 6 bases and V 3 bases, and 3 bases lay outside the gene matches. The CDR3 DNA follows: TGTGCCAGCAGTTTTACAGGGGGCGTCGAGCAGTACTTC. Translated, it gives CASSFTGGVEQYF.

The chain couples TRBV28 to TRBJ1-2; TRBD1 is a possible D gene (5 bases). Germline loops: CDR1 MDHEN, CDR2 SYDVKM. The CDR3 covers 13 residues. The germline V and J ends were trimmed by 2 bases and 10 bases, with 14 bases remaining between them. In DNA, the CDR3 is TGTGCCAGCAGTTTACGGACACCCATCGTCTACACCTTC. As protein: CASSLRTPIVYTF.

The rearrangement joins TRBV6-2 or TRBV6-3 to TRBJ1-5; 7 nucleotides align to TRBD1. CDR1 is MNHEY and CDR2 is SVGEGT in the germline V gene. The junction had 9 bases not matched to a gene; V was cut back by 6 bases and J by 7 bases. The CDR3 is made up of 14 amino acids. In nucleotides, the CDR3 is TGTGCCAGCAGCAACTGGGACAGCTCACAGCCCCAGCATTTT. This encodes CASSNWDSSQPQHF.

The chain combines TRBV21-1 with TRBJ2-7; the table assigns TRBD1, which was not confirmed against the DNA. TRBV21-1 is reported as a pseudogene. This CDR3 spans 12 amino acids. CDR3 sequence reads: CAMDRVDYEQYF. The CDR3 DNA sequence: TGTGCCATGGACAGGGTTGACTACGAGCAGTACTTC.